What follows describes a single T cell receptor beta chain. The antigen is not known. The data belong to a study of T cell responses to AZD1222 COVID-19 vaccine. Assay: immunoSEQ multiplex PCR; the TCRdb copy retains only in-frame clones and omits some. There are 40,000 to 60,000 clones in the sample; 65% to 90% occur only once, and 6% to 7% lies in the top ten. Study-level results: It was only after the peak T cell response that any repertoires were sampled.

Pooling was applied to second doses at about 4 or about 12 weeks. The germline gives CDR1 SEHNR, CDR2 FQNEAQ (reference sequence). Trimming removed 5 bases from V and 2 bases from J; junction bases left unmatched: 4. CDR3 size: 14 residues. The sequence was obtained from an adult who received the AZD1222 COVID-19 vaccine. This sample comprised peripheral blood, obtained 28 days after the second AZD1222 dose. V and J are TRBV7-9 and TRBJ2-7; 9 bases are a match to TRBD1. The CDR3 spells CASSSRDRAYEQYF. CDR3 DNA sequence: TGTGCCAGCAGCAGCCGGGACAGGGCCTACGAGCAGTACTTC.